Below, one T cell receptor beta chain is given with its context. Trimming stripped 4 bases from V and 7 bases from J, with 11 bases between. The CDR3 extends over 14 amino acids. CDR1 is SEHNR, CDR2 FQNEAQ, per germline (reference sequence). TCRdb's table, derived via immunoSEQ multiplex PCR, lists solely in-frame clones and lacks some. The sample consists of over 25,000 clones, 90% to 95% of them appearing once. The data derive from a study of T cell changes during pregnancy in multiple sclerosis. The chain combines TRBV7-9 with TRBJ1-6, with TRBD1 as a possible D gene (5 bases). This sequence originates from a female donor with multiple sclerosis, enrolled in a pregnancy study. Sequences were derived from CD4+ T cells from peripheral blood mononuclear cells, sampled in the first trimester of pregnancy. CDR3 DNA: TGTGCCAGCAGCTCCAGGGATGTAAATTCACCCCTCCACTTT. This codes for CASSSRDVNSPLHF.